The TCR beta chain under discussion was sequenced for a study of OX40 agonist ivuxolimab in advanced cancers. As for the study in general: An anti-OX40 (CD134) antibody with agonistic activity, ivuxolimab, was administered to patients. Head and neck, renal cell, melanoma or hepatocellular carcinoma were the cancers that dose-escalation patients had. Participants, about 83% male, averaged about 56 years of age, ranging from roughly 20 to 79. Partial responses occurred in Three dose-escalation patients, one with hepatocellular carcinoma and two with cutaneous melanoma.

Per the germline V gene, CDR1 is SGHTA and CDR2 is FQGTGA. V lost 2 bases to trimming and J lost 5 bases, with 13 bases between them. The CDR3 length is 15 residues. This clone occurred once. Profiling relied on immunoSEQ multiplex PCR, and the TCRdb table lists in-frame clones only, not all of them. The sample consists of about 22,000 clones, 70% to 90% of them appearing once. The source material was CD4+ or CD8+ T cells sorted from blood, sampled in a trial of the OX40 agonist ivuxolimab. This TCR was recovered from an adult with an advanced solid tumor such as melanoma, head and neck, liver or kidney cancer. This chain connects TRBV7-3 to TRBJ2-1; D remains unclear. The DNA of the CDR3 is TGTGCCAGCAGCTTAGCGCCAAGCAGACACAATGAGCAGTTCTTC. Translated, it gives CASSLAPSRHNEQFF.